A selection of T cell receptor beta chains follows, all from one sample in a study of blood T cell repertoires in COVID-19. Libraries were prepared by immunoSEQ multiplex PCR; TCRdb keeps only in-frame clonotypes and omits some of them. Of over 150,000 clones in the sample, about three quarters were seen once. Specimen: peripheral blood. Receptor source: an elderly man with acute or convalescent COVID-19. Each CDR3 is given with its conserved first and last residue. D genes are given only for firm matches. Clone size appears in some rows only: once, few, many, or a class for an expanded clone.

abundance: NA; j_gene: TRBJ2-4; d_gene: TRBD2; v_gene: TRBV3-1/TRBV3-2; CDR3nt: TGTGCCAGCAGCGAAAGACTAGCGGGGGGCTCCCTAGCCAAAAACATTCAGTACTTC; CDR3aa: CASSERLAGGSLAKNIQYF
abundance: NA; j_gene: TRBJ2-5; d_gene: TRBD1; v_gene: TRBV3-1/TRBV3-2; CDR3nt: TGTGCCAGCAGCCTGTGGACAGGGGGAGAGACCCAGTACTTC; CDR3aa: CASSLWTGGETQYF
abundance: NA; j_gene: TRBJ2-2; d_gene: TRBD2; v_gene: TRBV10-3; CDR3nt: TGTGCCATCAGCGTTAGCGGGGGCAACACCGGGGAGCTGTTTTTT; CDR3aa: CAISVSGGNTGELFF
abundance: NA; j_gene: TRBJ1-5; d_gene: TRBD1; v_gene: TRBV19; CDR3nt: TGTGCCAGTAGTCCGTGGACAGGGACGGGCAATCAGCCCCAGCATTTT; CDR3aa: CASSPWTGTGNQPQHF
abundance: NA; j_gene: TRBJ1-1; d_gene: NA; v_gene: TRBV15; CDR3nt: TGTGCCACCAGCAGAGATCCGCGTGTGACTGAAGCTTTCTTT; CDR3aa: CATSRDPRVTEAFF
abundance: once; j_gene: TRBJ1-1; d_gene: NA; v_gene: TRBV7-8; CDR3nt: TGTGCCAGCAGCTTAGCGCGGGGGCAGGCCACTGAAGCTTTCTTT; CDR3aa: CASSLARGQATEAFF
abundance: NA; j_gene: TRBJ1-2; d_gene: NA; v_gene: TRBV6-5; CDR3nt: TGTGCCAGCAGCCGAACGTACAGGGATGGCTACACCTTC; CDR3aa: CASSRTYRDGYTF
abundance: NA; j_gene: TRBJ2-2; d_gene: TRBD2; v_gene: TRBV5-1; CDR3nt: TGCGCCAGCACCCGAGCGGGGGGGCAGAGCACCGGGGAGCTGTTTTTT; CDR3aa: CASTRAGGQSTGELFF
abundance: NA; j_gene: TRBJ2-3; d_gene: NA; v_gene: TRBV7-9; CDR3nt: TGTGCCAGCAGCCCCCAGGTTGTGGATACGCAGTATTTT; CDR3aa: CASSPQVVDTQYF
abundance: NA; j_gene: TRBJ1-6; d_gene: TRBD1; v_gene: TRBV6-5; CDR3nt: TGTGCCAGCAGTTACGGGGGACAGCTCTATAATTCACCCCTCCACTTT; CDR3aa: CASSYGGQLYNSPLHF
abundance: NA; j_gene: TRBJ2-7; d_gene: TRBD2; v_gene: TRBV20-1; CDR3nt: TGCAGTGCTAGTTCGGGGGGGACGGGCGAGCAGTACTTC; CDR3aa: CSASSGGTGEQYF
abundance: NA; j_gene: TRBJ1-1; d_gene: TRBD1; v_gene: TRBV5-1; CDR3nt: TGCGCCAGCAGCACGGGACAGGGGATCATGAACACTGAAGCTTTCTTT; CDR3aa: CASSTGQGIMNTEAFF
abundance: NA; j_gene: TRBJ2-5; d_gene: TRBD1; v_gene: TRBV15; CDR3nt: TGTGCCACCAGCAGGCTTACAGGGGGCCAAGAGACCCAGTACTTC; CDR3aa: CATSRLTGGQETQYF
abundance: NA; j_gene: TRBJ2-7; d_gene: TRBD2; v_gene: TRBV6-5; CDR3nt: TGTGCCAGCAGAGGCGGGGGGGCTGCCTCCTACGAGCAGTACTTC; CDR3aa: CASRGGGAASYEQYF
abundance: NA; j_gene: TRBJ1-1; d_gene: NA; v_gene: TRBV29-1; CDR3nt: TGCAGCGTCACCGCACAGGGCCGGGACACTGAAGCTTTCTTT; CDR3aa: CSVTAQGRDTEAFF
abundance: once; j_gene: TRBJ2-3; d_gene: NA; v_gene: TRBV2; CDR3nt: TGTGCCAGCTCGACTAGTGGGGATACGCAGTATTTT; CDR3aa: CASSTSGDTQYF
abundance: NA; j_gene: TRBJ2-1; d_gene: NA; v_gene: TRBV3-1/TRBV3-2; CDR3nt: TGTGCCAGCAGCAGCGTGTTCCATTCCGACAATGAGCAGTTCTTC; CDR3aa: CASSSVFHSDNEQFF
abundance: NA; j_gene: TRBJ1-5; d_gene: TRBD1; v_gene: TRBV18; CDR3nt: TGTGCCAGCTCACTGGGACAGGGAGATCAGCCCCAGCATTTT; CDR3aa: CASSLGQGDQPQHF
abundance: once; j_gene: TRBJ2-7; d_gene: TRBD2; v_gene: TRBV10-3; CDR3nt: TGTGCCATCAGTGAGTCAAGCGGGGGGTTCGACGAGCAGTACTTC; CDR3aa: CAISESSGGFDEQYF
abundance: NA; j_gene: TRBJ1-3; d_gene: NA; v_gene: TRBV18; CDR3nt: TGTGCCAGCTCACGGTCCACGACAGGCTCTGGAAACACCATATATTTT; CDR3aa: CASSRSTTGSGNTIYF
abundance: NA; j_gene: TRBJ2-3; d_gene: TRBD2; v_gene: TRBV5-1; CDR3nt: TGCGCCAGCAGCTTGCTACTAGCGGGGGGCACAGATACGCAGTATTTT; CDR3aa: CASSLLLAGGTDTQYF
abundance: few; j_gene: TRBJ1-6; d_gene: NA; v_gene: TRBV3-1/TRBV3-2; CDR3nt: TGTGCCAGCAGCCAAGGATGGGACACTATATCACCCCTCCACTTT; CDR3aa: CASSQGWDTISPLHF
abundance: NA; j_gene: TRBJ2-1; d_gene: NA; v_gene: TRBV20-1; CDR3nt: TGCAGTGCCGATAGCCTAGGCGAGCAGTTCTTC; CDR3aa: CSADSLGEQFF
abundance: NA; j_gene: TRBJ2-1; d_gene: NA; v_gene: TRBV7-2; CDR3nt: TGTGCCAGCAGCTTAAACACTAGGGGGGGTGAGCAGTTCTTC; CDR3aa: CASSLNTRGGEQFF
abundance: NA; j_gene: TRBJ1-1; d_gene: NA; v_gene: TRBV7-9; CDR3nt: TGTGCCAGCAGCTTAGGCCAGTCCCTTGACACTGAAGCTTTCTTT; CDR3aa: CASSLGQSLDTEAFF
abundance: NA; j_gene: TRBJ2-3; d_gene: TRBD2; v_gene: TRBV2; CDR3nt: TGTGCCAGCAGCTCCGGGGGGGCAGATACGCAGTATTTT; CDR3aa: CASSSGGADTQYF
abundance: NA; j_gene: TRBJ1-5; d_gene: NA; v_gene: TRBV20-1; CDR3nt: TGCAGTGCTAGTAATTTAAATCAGCCCCAGCATTTT; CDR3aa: CSASNLNQPQHF
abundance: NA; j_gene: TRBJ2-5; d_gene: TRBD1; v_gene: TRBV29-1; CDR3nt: TGCGAGCAGGGGGACCAAGAGACCCAGTACTTC; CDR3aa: CEQGDQETQYF
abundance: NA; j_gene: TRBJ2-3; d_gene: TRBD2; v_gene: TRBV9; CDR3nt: TGTGCCAGCAGCGTAGGCCTAGCGGGAACAGATACGCAGTATTTT; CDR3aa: CASSVGLAGTDTQYF
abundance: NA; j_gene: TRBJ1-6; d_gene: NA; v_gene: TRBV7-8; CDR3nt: TGTGCCAGCAGCCAAGACACGTATAATTCACCCCTCCACTTT; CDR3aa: CASSQDTYNSPLHF
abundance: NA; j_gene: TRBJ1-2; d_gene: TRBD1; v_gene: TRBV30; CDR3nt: TGTGCCTGGAGTGGGACAGGTGCCTATGGCTACACCTTC; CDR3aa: CAWSGTGAYGYTF
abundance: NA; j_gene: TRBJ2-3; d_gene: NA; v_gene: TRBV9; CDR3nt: TGTGCCAGCAGCGGGGGGGGCCCCCTCACAGATACGCAGTATTTT; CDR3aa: CASSGGGPLTDTQYF
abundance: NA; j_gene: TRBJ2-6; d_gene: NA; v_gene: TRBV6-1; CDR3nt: TGTGCCAGCAGTTTTACTAACTCTGGGGCCAACGTCCTGACTTTC; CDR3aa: CASSFTNSGANVLTF
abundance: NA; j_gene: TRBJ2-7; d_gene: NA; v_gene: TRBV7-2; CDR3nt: TGTGCCAGCAGCTTAGCGGGTGGACTAACCAGCTCCTACGAGCAGTACTTC; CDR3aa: CASSLAGGLTSSYEQYF
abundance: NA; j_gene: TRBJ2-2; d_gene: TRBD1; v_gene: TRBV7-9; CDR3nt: TGTGCCAGCAGTTTACAGGGGGCCGGCTCTCCCGGGGAGCTGTTTTTT; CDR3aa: CASSLQGAGSPGELFF
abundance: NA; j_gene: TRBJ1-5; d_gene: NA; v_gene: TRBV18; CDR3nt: TGTGCCAGCTCACTAGACAGGAATCAGCCCCAGCATTTT; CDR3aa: CASSLDRNQPQHF
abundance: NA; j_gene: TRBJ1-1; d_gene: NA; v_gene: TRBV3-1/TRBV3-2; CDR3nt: TGTGCCAGCAGCCAGACTTTGAACACTGAAGCTTTCTTT; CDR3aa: CASSQTLNTEAFF
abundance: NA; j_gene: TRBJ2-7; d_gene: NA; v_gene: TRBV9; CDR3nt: TGTGCCAGCAGCCCTCGTAGCAGCGGTTTGCCCTACGAGCAGTACTTC; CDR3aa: CASSPRSSGLPYEQYF
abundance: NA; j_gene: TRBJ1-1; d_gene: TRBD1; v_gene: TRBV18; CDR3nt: TGTGCCAGCTCACTAGAGGGACAGGGCTCGGGAGCTTTCTTT; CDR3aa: CASSLEGQGSGAFF
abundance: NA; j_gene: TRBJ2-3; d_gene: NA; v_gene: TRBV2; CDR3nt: TGTGCCAGCAGTGCTGAAGCTAACACAGATACGCAGTATTTT; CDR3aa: CASSAEANTDTQYF